The TCR beta chain described here comes from a study of regulatory T cells in long-lasting Graves disease. Regarding the study as a whole: Persistent patients shared 2,500 to 3,000 public clonotypes among themselves. Newly diagnosed patients shared fewer, at around 970.

The germline gives CDR1 MDHEN, CDR2 SYDVKM. The CDR3 sequence is 17 residues long. Trimming removed 6 bases at V and 5 bases at J, with 23 bases between. As for time point: persistent/refractory GD, antithyroid drugs over 5 years with positive TRAb. Extracted RNA from PBMCs served as the source of the TCR library. According to the study, TCR beta libraries were built with iRepertoire HTBI primers and CDR3-region Arm-PCR. From the multiplex PCR reads, TCRdb called clonotypes with MiXCR, one entry per CDR3 protein. The data show about 470,000 distinct CDR3 sequences, under 25% seen once. As concerns this clonotype: The target antigen is unknown.

This receptor was taken from a female donor with Graves disease. The chain has TRBV28 and TRBJ1-5, with D perhaps TRBD1 (5 bases). The input for sequencing was peripheral blood mononuclear cells (PBMCs), taken when the disease was refractory, from a patient treated with antithyroid drugs. CDR3 DNA: TGTGCCAGCAGCCCGGCAAGGGGCCTCCGACTTGATCAGCCCCAGCATTTT. Amino acid sequence: CASSPARGLRLDQPQHF.